A single sample is the source of the 19 T cell receptor beta chains below, sequenced in a study of shared clonotypes between healthy human individuals. Clones were sequenced by immunoSEQ multiplex PCR, and TCRdb holds only the in-frame ones, with some missing. The sample lists 2 million to 3 million clones, roughly 93% occurring once. The sample consisted of naive CD4+ T cells from PBMCs. Subset denoted: CD45RA+ positively selected. These receptors came from a man aged 18-30 years in good health. Some clones in this sample may be carry-over from other donors' samples.

The chain uses TRBV5-1 and TRBJ2-1, with 8 positions matching TRBD1. V was clipped by 5 bases and J by 5 bases; unmatched bases: 3. Germline V lookup: CDR1 SGHRS, CDR2 YFSETQ. The CDR3 runs to 13 residues. The CDR3 nucleotides are TGCGCCAGCAGGGACAGGGCCAACAATGAGCAGTTCTTC. Its translation: CASRDRANNEQFF.

The chain is built from TRBV5-5 and TRBJ2-1, with a possible D match to TRBD2 (5 bases). CDR1 is SGHKS and CDR2 is YYEKEE in the germline V gene (reference sequence). Trimming stripped 4 bases from V and 7 bases from J, with 9 bases between. This CDR3 is built from 12 residues. The CDR3 region is CASSAAGNEQFF. The CDR3 nucleotides read TGTGCCAGCAGCGCCGCGGGTAATGAGCAGTTCTTC.

The chain is built from TRBV19 and TRBJ1-5; tentatively, D is TRBD1 (5 bases). The CDR3 runs 15 residues. Germline-derived CDR1 and CDR2 are LNHDA and SQIVND (reference sequence). The V gene lost 1 base and the J gene lost 3 bases, with 10 bases spanning the gap. Here the CDR3 DNA reads TGTGCCAGTAGTATAGTAGGCAGGGTCAATCAGCCCCAGCATTTT. Translation gives CASSIVGRVNQPQHF. The full variable domain, in which reference TRBV19 and TRBJ1-5 provide the parts outside the CDR3, is DGGITQSPKYLFRKEGQNVTLSCEQNLNHDAMYWYRQDPGQGLRLIYYSQIVNDFQKGDIAEGYSVSREKKESFPLTVTSAQKNPTAFYLCASSIVGRVNQPQHFGDGTRLSIL.

This chain connects TRBV5-1 to TRBJ2-3; D tentatively reads TRBD1 or TRBD2 (5 bases each). Trimming removed 1 base at V and 0 bases at J, with 9 bases between. The CDR3 sequence is 15 residues long. Germline V lookup: CDR1 SGHRS, CDR2 YFSETQ. The CDR3 DNA reads TGCGCCAGCAGCTTGCGCAGGGACAGCACAGATACGCAGTATTTT. This encodes CASSLRRDSTDTQYF.

CDR3 loop: CASSSWTGTSETQYF. The CDR3 DNA follows: TGTGCCAGCAGTTCTTGGACGGGAACGTCTGAGACCCAGTACTTC. The chain is built from TRBV6-5 and TRBJ2-5, with a possible D match to TRBD2 (5 bases). The length of the CDR3 is 15 residues. The germline V and J ends were trimmed by 4 bases and 5 bases, with 17 bases remaining between them. Germline loops: CDR1 MNHEY, CDR2 SVGAGI.

The rearrangement uses TRBV10-2 and TRBJ2-3, with TRBD2 matching over 10 bases. The CDR3 length is 15 residues. J gave up 3 bases and V 7 bases, and 7 bases lay outside the gene matches. Germline V gene sequence: CDR1 WSHSY, CDR2 SAAADI. CDR3 nucleotides: TGCGCCAGCACTGGGGCTAGCGGGAGAACAGATACGCAGTATTTT. Protein sequence: CASTGASGRTDTQYF.

As regards this clone: This CDR3 is also generated by other DNA sequences in the sample. The genes are TRBV5-1 and TRBJ1-3, with 8 positions matching TRBD1. CDR3 length equals 14 residues. J was trimmed by 2 bases and V by 5 bases; bases with no gene match: 3. Germline V gives CDR1 SGHRS, CDR2 YFSETQ. CDR3 DNA sequence: TGCGCCAGCAGTTCGGACAGGGCTGGAAACACCATATATTTT. It specifies CASSSDRAGNTIYF.

The V gene is TRBV4-2, the J gene TRBJ1-5; the D gene is possibly TRBD1 (5 bases). Trimming took off 0 bases at V and 6 bases at J, with 12 bases between the two ends. CDR3 length: 15 residues. Germline V gene lookup returns CDR1 LGHNA and CDR2 YNFKEQ. In nucleotides, the CDR3 is TGTGCCAGCAGCCAAGATAGGGCAGGGAGTCAGCCCCAGCATTTT. Translation: CASSQDRAGSQPQHF.

The gene calls are TRBV7-9 and TRBJ1-1, with D maybe TRBD1 (6 bases). V lost 0 bases, J lost 4 bases, and 9 bases lay in between. The CDR3 length is 14 residues. Per the germline V gene, CDR1 is SEHNR and CDR2 is FQNEAQ (reference sequence). In DNA, the CDR3 is TGTGCCAGCAGCTTAGCGGGGGGCCCCACTGAAGCTTTCTTT. Encoded protein: CASSLAGGPTEAFF.

The genes are TRBV10-3 and TRBJ2-1; D gene ambiguous. The CDR3 is 13 amino acids. With 8 bases removed from V and 0 bases from J, the gap between germline ends came to 8 bases. Per germline, CDR1 ENHRY and CDR2 SYGVKD. DNA of the CDR3: TGTGCCATCTGGGATACCTCCTACAATGAGCAGTTCTTC. Translated, it gives CAIWDTSYNEQFF.

Only a few counts were recorded for this clone. Other nucleotide sequences in the sample specify the same CDR3. The V call is TRBV20-1, the J call TRBJ2-2; D is unclear. Germline lookup yields CDR1 DFQATT and CDR2 SNEGSKA (reference sequence). This CDR3 is built from 11 residues. Trimming left V 6 bases short and J 0 bases short, with 2 bases between. The CDR3 reads CSAPNTGELFF. The CDR3 DNA reads as TGCAGTGCCCCGAACACCGGGGAGCTGTTTTTT.

This chain joins TRBV7-8 and TRBJ2-3, with D perhaps matching TRBD1 or TRBD2 (5 bases each). Trimming took 3 bases from V and 9 from J, leaving 16 bases between them. The germline V gene has CDR1 SGHVS and CDR2 FQNEAQ. The CDR3 has 14 residues. CDR3 region: CASSFLKNRDTQYF. The CDR3 nucleotides read TGTGCCAGCAGCTTCCTTAAGAACCGGGACACGCAGTATTTT.

The V and J genes are TRBV5-6 and TRBJ1-5; a weak D match, TRBD1 (5 bases). V was trimmed by 4 bases and J by 6 bases, leaving 11 bases between them. CDR1 is SGHDT, CDR2 YYEEEE, per germline. The length of the CDR3 is 13 residues. The CDR3 region is CASSRGTGQPQHF. In DNA, the CDR3 is TGTGCCAGCAGCCGCGGGACGGGTCAGCCCCAGCATTTT.

The rearrangement uses TRBV7-2 and TRBJ2-3, with 8 bases that match TRBD2. The ends lost 1 base at V and 2 bases at J; junction bases unmatched: 8. Germline V CDR1 and CDR2: SGHTA, FQGNSA. The length of the CDR3 is 17 residues. The CDR3 DNA reads as TGTGCCAGCAGCTTAGGGAAGGGGCGGGGGGCCACAGATACGCAGTATTTT. This codes for CASSLGKGRGATDTQYF.

The chain employs TRBV28 and TRBJ1-1; D is uncertain. Trimming took 3 bases from V and 7 from J, leaving 18 bases between them. The length of the CDR3 is 15 residues. CDR1 and CDR2 (germline): MDHEN, SYDVKM. The CDR3 region is CASSLTAAGKVEAFF. The CDR3 DNA follows: TGTGCCAGCAGTTTGACGGCGGCCGGGAAGGTTGAAGCTTTCTTT.

The CDR3 DNA is TGCGCCAGCAGCCAAGGCTCGACAGGGAGCCAAGAGACCCAGTACTTC. Translated: CASSQGSTGSQETQYF. The chain employs TRBV4-1 and TRBJ2-5; TRBD1 aligns across 7 bases. Trimming removed 1 base from V and 1 base from J; junction bases left unmatched: 6. This CDR3 comprises 16 residues. Germline lookup yields CDR1 MGHRA and CDR2 YSYEKL.

This clone was seen a handful of times. The gene calls are TRBV27 and TRBJ1-2; 8 bases align to TRBD1. The CDR3 covers 14 residues. The germline gives CDR1 MNHEY, CDR2 SMNVEV (reference sequence). Losses at the gene ends were 3 bases for V and 4 bases for J; bases not matched to a gene: 4. CDR3 coding DNA: TGTGCCAGCAGTTTCGCGGACAGGGTCTATGGCTACACCTTC. Residues: CASSFADRVYGYTF.

Comment on this clone: The sample holds other DNA sequences that translate to the same CDR3. This chain links TRBV7-9 with TRBJ2-6; no clear D. With 0 bases removed from V and 1 base from J, the gap between germline ends came to 4 bases. CDR3 length equals 15 residues. The V gene's germline CDR1 is SEHNR and CDR2 FQNEAQ (reference sequence). CDR3 amino acids: CASSLAGSGANVLTF. DNA of the CDR3: TGTGCCAGCAGCTTAGCCGGGTCTGGGGCCAACGTCCTGACTTTC.

V and J are TRBV29-1 and TRBJ2-6, with TRBD1 as a possible D gene (5 bases). In germline, CDR1 is SQVTM, CDR2 ANQGSEA. Trimming took 5 bases from V and 2 from J, leaving 10 bases between them. The CDR3 extends over 14 amino acids. This chain's CDR3 is CSVLTGTGANVLTF. The CDR3 DNA reads TGCAGCGTTCTCACAGGTACTGGGGCCAACGTCCTGACTTTC.